A single sample is the source of the 12 T cell receptor beta chains below, sequenced in a study of T-cell memory formation after mild COVID-19. TCRdb called the 5' RACE reads again in MiXCR, with one record for every CDR3 protein. The profile covers fewer than 550,000 distinct CDR3 sequences, with about 20% appearing a single time and 7.5% to 9.5% taken by the ten largest. Input material: PBMCs or a T cell subset sorted from them (not recorded which). The receptors here all came from an adult woman who had mild COVID-19 (a few samples of this study predate the infection). Cell type and time point are not known.

This clonotype turned up a few times. The genes are TRBV7-3 and TRBJ1-1; D remains ambiguous. This CDR3 is 13 amino acids long. Germline V gives CDR1 SGHTA, CDR2 FQGTGA. Trimming stripped 4 bases from V and 5 bases from J, with 11 bases between. The CDR3 DNA follows: TGTGCCAGCAGCTCAAATCTTATAACTGAAGCTTTCTTT. Translated, it gives CASSSNLITEAFF.

This clonotype was seen at least ten times. The genes are TRBV12-3 or TRBV12-4 and TRBJ2-5; D unresolved. The V and J ends lost 1 base and 7 bases respectively, with 7 bases between them. CDR3 length equals 12 residues. The CDR3 DNA reads TGTGCCAGCAGTTTAGACCCAGGGACCCAGTACTTC. Translated: CASSLDPGTQYF.

V and J are TRBV7-2 and TRBJ2-3, with TRBD2 matching over 11 bases. This CDR3 spans 14 amino acids. V shed 5 bases, J shed 6 bases, and the junction held 4 bases outside the gene matches. Per the germline V gene, CDR1 is SGHTA and CDR2 is FQGNSA. The CDR3 DNA reads TGTGCCAGCAGCAGACTAGCGGGAAGGGATACGCAGTATTTT. Encoded protein: CASSRLAGRDTQYF.

J is TRBJ2-4 and V is TRBV7-9; D perhaps matches TRBD1 (6 bases). Germline CDR1 and CDR2: SEHNR and FQNEAQ (reference sequence). The V end was cut by 4 bases, the J end by 0 bases, with 10 bases between. This CDR3 is 15 amino acids long. The CDR3 DNA follows: TGTGCCAGCAGCTGGACAGATCTAGCCAAAAACATTCAGTACTTC. Residues: CASSWTDLAKNIQYF.

There are a few counts of this clonotype. The chain employs TRBV4-1 and TRBJ2-1, with D perhaps TRBD1 or TRBD2 (5 bases each). V dropped 0 bases and J dropped 2 bases, with 8 bases sitting between them. The CDR3 spans 15 residues. Germline V gene sequence: CDR1 MGHRA, CDR2 YSYEKL. CDR3 nucleotide sequence: TGCGCCAGCAGCCAAGACCGGGACCCCTACAATGAGCAGTTCTTC. It specifies CASSQDRDPYNEQFF.

The chain couples TRBV18 to TRBJ2-4; possible D gene TRBD1, 5 bases. Deletions cut 4 bases from V and 2 bases from J, with 9 bases between. This CDR3 region has 14 residues. CDR1 and CDR2 (germline): KGHSH, LQKENI. The CDR3, as DNA: TGTGCCAGCTCACTTGACAGATCCAAAAACATTCAGTACTTC. Translated, it gives CASSLDRSKNIQYF.

The table lists this clonotype with many counts. A junction boundary mismatches the germline segment, possibly from a read error. This chain joins TRBV5-1 and TRBJ1-1; D is ambiguous. The CDR3 has 12 amino acids. Germline V gene lookup returns CDR1 SGHRS and CDR2 YFSETQ. CDR3 DNA sequence: TGTGCCAGCAGCTTGCAGAACACTGAAGCTTTCTTT. Protein product: CASSLQNTEAFF.

This clonotype has more than one count but fewer than ten. CDR3 sequence (DNA): TGCAGTGCCTTGAGAGCGGGTTCGACAGATACGCAGTATTTT. Amino acids: CSALRAGSTDTQYF. The rearrangement uses TRBV20-1 and TRBJ2-3, with a possible D match to TRBD2 (6 bases). CDR3 length: 14 amino acids. Per the germline V gene, CDR1 is DFQATT and CDR2 is SNEGSKA (reference sequence). V lost 6 bases, J lost 3 bases, and 16 bases lay in between.

This clonotype has more than one count but fewer than ten. The rearrangement links TRBV9 to TRBJ2-1, with a weak D call TRBD2 (5 bases). CDR1 is SGDLS and CDR2 is YYNGEE in the germline V gene. CDR3 size: 16 residues. V shed 4 bases and J shed 4 bases, with 18 bases lying between them. CDR3: CASSFPPAEKYNEQFF. CDR3 nucleotides: TGTGCCAGCAGCTTTCCGCCAGCGGAGAAATACAATGAGCAGTTCTTC.

V gene TRBV7-9 combines with J gene TRBJ2-3, with a possible D match to TRBD1 (6 bases). Germline CDR1 is SEHNR and CDR2 is FQNEAQ (reference sequence). The CDR3 extends over 15 amino acids. V lost 5 bases, J lost 3 bases, and 15 bases lay in between. The CDR3: CASSPRTEKTDTQYF. The CDR3 DNA is TGTGCCAGCAGCCCCCGGACAGAAAAAACAGATACGCAGTATTTT.

This clonotype has more than one count but fewer than ten. The chain combines TRBV30 with TRBJ1-5; D call uncertain. V was trimmed by 2 bases and J by 4 bases, leaving 18 bases between them. The CDR3 consists of 16 residues. CDR1 is GTSNPN, CDR2 SVGIG, per germline (reference sequence). CDR3 nucleotides: TGTGCCTGGAGTCCCCCGCGAACGATTGGTAATCAGCCCCAGCATTTT. Translated, it gives CAWSPPRTIGNQPQHF.

This clonotype occurred a few times. The genes are TRBV10-3 and TRBJ2-2; no reliable D call. Trimming left V 6 bases short and J 5 bases short, with 4 bases between. CDR3 size: 11 residues. In germline, CDR1 is ENHRY, CDR2 SYGVKD. The CDR3 DNA sequence: TGTGCCATCAGGATAACCGGGGAGCTGTTTTTT. Amino acids: CAIRITGELFF.